This T cell receptor (beta chain) was found in a study of shared clonotypes between healthy human individuals. In regard to this clone: Antigen unknown.

Trimming took off 0 bases at V and 7 bases at J, with 13 bases between the two ends. Germline values: CDR1 SGHDN, CDR2 FVKESK. CDR3 length: 15 amino acids. Study observations and caveats: Non-shared clonotypes displayed generation probabilities falling below those of clonotypes present in all four donors.

Measured with immunoSEQ multiplex PCR; TCRdb has only the in-frame clones, and not every one. Altogether approximately 2.4 million clones are present, roughly 95% being singletons, with the ten largest covering less than 0.15%. Sequenced input: naive CD4+ T cells sorted from blood. Noted subset: CD45RA+ positively selected. This chain connects TRBV14 to TRBJ2-4; D unresolved. The clonotype originates from a man younger than 35 in good health. CDR3 in amino acids: CASSQERTSTNIQYF. The CDR3 bases are TGTGCCAGCAGCCAAGAACGAACGAGCACGAACATTCAGTACTTC.